The 17 T cell receptor beta chains given below trace back to one sample, sequenced in a study of OX40 agonist ivuxolimab in advanced cancers. TCRdb's copy holds only in-frame clones and misses some; the assay was immunoSEQ multiplex PCR. The sample gives roughly 65,000 clones, around four fifths of which show up once; about 4% is in the top ten. The material sequenced was CD4+ or CD8+ T cells sorted from blood, taken in a trial of the OX40 agonist ivuxolimab. All receptors derive from an adult with an advanced solid tumor such as melanoma, head and neck, liver or kidney cancer.

This clone appeared a few times. The chain couples TRBV6-5 to TRBJ2-1; D is uncertain. Trimming cost V 4 bases and J 8 bases, with 9 bases left between them. Germline lookup yields CDR1 MNHEY and CDR2 SVGAGI. This CDR3 is built from 12 residues. The CDR3 sequence: CASSSVRDEQFF. The CDR3 DNA reads TGTGCCAGCAGTTCGGTAAGAGATGAGCAGTTCTTC.

The chain recombines TRBV6-5 with TRBJ2-1, with 9 bases identical to TRBD1. The germline V gene has CDR1 MNHEY and CDR2 SVGAGI. J was trimmed by 8 bases and V by 5 bases; bases with no gene match: 7. CDR3 length: 14 amino acids. CDR3: CASSTGGSFYEQFF. For the CDR3, the DNA is TGTGCCAGCAGTACAGGGGGCTCTTTCTATGAGCAGTTCTTC.

The chain employs TRBV2 and TRBJ2-3; no clear D. The V end lost 9 bases, the J end lost 0 bases, and 4 bases lay between the germline ends. Germline V gene sequence: CDR1 SNHLY, CDR2 FYNNEI. This CDR3 is built from 11 residues. CDR3 amino acids: CASTSTDTQYF. The CDR3 DNA is TGTGCCAGTACTAGCACAGATACGCAGTATTTT. Full variable domain (missing parts from reference TRBV2 and TRBJ2-3): EPEVTQTPSHQVTQMGQEVILRCVPISNHLYFYWYRQILGQKVEFLVSFYNNEISEKSEIFDDQFSVERPDGSNFTLKIRSTKLEDSAMYFCASTSTDTQYFGPGTRLTVL.

V and J are TRBV7-9 and TRBJ1-4, with no clear D. Germline loops: CDR1 SEHNR, CDR2 FQNEAQ (reference sequence). The length of the CDR3 is 13 residues. The germline V and J ends were trimmed by 9 bases and 0 bases, with 8 bases remaining between them. The CDR3 DNA reads TGTGCCAGTCATAGAGCAACTAATGAAAAACTGTTTTTT. Translation gives CASHRATNEKLFF.

V gene TRBV15 combines with J gene TRBJ2-2; weak D call: TRBD1 (6 bases). The CDR3 totals 16 residues. Germline-derived CDR1 and CDR2 are LNHNV and YYDKDF (reference sequence). Trimming left V 0 bases short and J 5 bases short, with 13 bases between. CDR3 residues: CATSRDGQSVTGELFF. Written as DNA, the CDR3 is TGTGCCACCAGCAGAGATGGACAGTCCGTTACCGGGGAGCTGTTTTTT.

The rearrangement joins TRBV19 to TRBJ1-1, with D unresolved. Trimming removed 3 bases at V and 1 base at J, with 6 bases between. Germline V CDR1 and CDR2: LNHDA, SQIVND (reference sequence). CDR3 length equals 13 residues. The CDR3 sequence is CASSISANTEAFF. In DNA, the CDR3 is TGTGCCAGTAGTATTTCAGCGAACACTGAAGCTTTCTTT. The variable domain in full, with the rest retrieved from reference TRBV19 and TRBJ1-1, is DGGITQSPKYLFRKEGQNVTLSCEQNLNHDAMYWYRQDPGQGLRLIYYSQIVNDFQKGDIAEGYSVSREKKESFPLTVTSAQKNPTAFYLCASSISANTEAFFGQGTRLTVV.

Here the CDR3 reads CASSPLEGSYEQYF. DNA of the CDR3: TGTGCCAGCAGCCCCCTCGAGGGGTCCTACGAGCAGTACTTC. The V and J genes are TRBV6-6 and TRBJ2-7; D is tentatively TRBD1 or TRBD2 (5 bases each). The CDR3 consists of 14 residues. V was trimmed by 6 bases and J by 1 base, leaving 13 bases between them. Germline V gene data show CDR1 as MNHNY and CDR2 as SVGAGI (reference sequence).

This chain joins TRBV18 and TRBJ2-1; no clear D gene. This CDR3 is built from 13 residues. V was shortened by 4 bases and J by 5 bases, with 9 bases between the two germline ends. CDR1 is KGHSH, CDR2 LQKENI, per germline. The CDR3 here is CASSHDTNNEQFF. Here the CDR3 DNA reads TGTGCCAGCTCACATGACACCAACAATGAGCAGTTCTTC. The whole variable domain, remainder taken from reference TRBV18 and TRBJ2-1, is NAGVMQNPRHLVRRRGQEARLRCSPMKGHSHVYWYRQLPEEGLKFMVYLQKENIIDESGMPKERFSAEFPKEGPSILRIQQVVRGDSAAYFCASSHDTNNEQFFGPGTRLTVL.

The chain recombines TRBV5-6 with TRBJ2-7; 8 bases align to TRBD1. The trim removed 3 bases at V and 4 bases at J, leaving 6 bases unmatched. Germline-derived CDR1 and CDR2 are SGHDT and YYEEEE. This CDR3 is 14 amino acids long. The CDR3: CASSYQGARYEQYF. CDR3 in DNA: TGTGCCAGCAGCTACCAGGGGGCGCGATACGAGCAGTACTTC.

This sequence joins TRBV7-9 and TRBJ2-1; D is perhaps TRBD2 (6 bases). The CDR3 is 14 residues long. The germline CDR1 and CDR2 sequences are SEHNR and FQNEAQ (reference sequence). V shed 1 base and J shed 7 bases, with 11 bases lying between them. CDR3 coding DNA: TGTGCCAGCAGCTTAGTGGGGGGATCGAATGAGCAGTTCTTC. It encodes CASSLVGGSNEQFF.

This chain joins TRBV5-1 and TRBJ2-7; 7 bases fit TRBD1. Germline V gene lookup returns CDR1 SGHRS and CDR2 YFSETQ. The J segment lost 2 bases and the V segment lost 2 bases, leaving 10 bases of the junction unmatched. The CDR3 is 16 amino acids. CDR3 nucleotide sequence: TGCGCCAGCAGCTTAACCAGGACAGGAAAAACCTACGAGCAGTACTTC. It is translated as CASSLTRTGKTYEQYF.

The genes are TRBV27 and TRBJ1-4; possible D gene TRBD1, 5 bases. Looked up from germline, CDR1 is MNHEY and CDR2 is SMNVEV (reference sequence). The length of the CDR3 is 15 residues. Trimming pared 3 bases from V and 5 bases from J, leaving 13 bases between. CDR3 DNA sequence: TGTGCCAGCAGTTTGCTCGCGGGGGGGAATGAAAAACTGTTTTTT. Translating it yields CASSLLAGGNEKLFF.

The chain joins TRBV6-1 to TRBJ2-7; weak D call: TRBD1 (5 bases). This CDR3 spans 14 amino acids. In germline, CDR1 is MNHNS, CDR2 SASEGT. The V gene lost 6 bases and the J gene lost 3 bases, with 15 bases spanning the gap. CDR3 loop: CASSRMGQGYEQYF. The CDR3 DNA reads TGTGCCAGCAGCCGGATGGGGCAGGGCTACGAGCAGTACTTC.

The chain is built from TRBV27 and TRBJ1-1, with 8 bases identical to TRBD1. The J segment lost 7 bases and the V segment lost 2 bases, leaving 6 bases of the junction unmatched. The germline V gene has CDR1 MNHEY and CDR2 SMNVEV (reference sequence). This CDR3 spans 14 amino acids. The CDR3 nucleotides are TGTGCCAGCAGTTTAACTGCCAGGGGGCTTGAAGCTTTCTTT. It encodes CASSLTARGLEAFF.

The chain recombines TRBV10-2 with TRBJ2-7; 7 nucleotides line up with TRBD1. The length of the CDR3 is 13 residues. Germline CDR1 WSHSY, CDR2 SAAADI. V trimming: 4 bases; J trimming: 6 bases; junction bases outside the gene matches: 6. Here the CDR3 reads CASSGQGNGEQYF. CDR3 DNA sequence: TGCGCCAGCAGTGGACAGGGTAACGGCGAGCAGTACTTC.

DNA of the CDR3: TGTGCCATCAGTGATATCATCAGGACAGGGGGGTTTGACGAGCAGTACTTC. Translating gives CAISDIIRTGGFDEQYF. The gene calls are TRBV10-3 and TRBJ2-7; TRBD1 aligns across 10 bases. Germline V gives CDR1 ENHRY, CDR2 SYGVKD. Trimming cost V 3 bases and J 5 bases; bases outside gene matches: 13. The CDR3 loop spans 17 amino acids.

The count of this clone is one. The chain is built from TRBV11-2 and TRBJ2-6, with D hard to call. Trimming removed 6 bases at V and 2 bases at J, with 5 bases between. The CDR3 has 13 amino acids. The germline V gene encodes CDR1 SGHAT and CDR2 FQNNGV. The DNA of the CDR3 is TGTGCCAGCAGAGAGGCTGGGGCCAACGTCCTGACTTTC. Its translation is CASREAGANVLTF.